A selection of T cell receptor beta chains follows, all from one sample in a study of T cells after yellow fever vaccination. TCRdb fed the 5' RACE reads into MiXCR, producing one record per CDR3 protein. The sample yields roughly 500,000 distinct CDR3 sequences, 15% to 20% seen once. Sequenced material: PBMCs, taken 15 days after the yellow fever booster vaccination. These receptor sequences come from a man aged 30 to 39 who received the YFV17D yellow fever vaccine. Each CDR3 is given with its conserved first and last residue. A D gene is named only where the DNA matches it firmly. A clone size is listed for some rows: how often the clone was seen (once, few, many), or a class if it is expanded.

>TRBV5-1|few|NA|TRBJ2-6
TGCGCCAGCAGCTTTGCGGGAACCCCTGGGGCCAACGTCCTGACTTTC
CASSFAGTPGANVLTF
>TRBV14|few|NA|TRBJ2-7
TGTGCCAGCAGCCGGATCGGCGAGCAGTACTTC
CASSRIGEQYF
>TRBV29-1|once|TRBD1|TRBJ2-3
TGCAGCGTCCTCCAGGACAGGTCGGCTGATACGCAGTATTTT
CSVLQDRSADTQYF
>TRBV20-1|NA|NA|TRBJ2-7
TGCAGTGCTAGCGATGTAGACCCCCGGGAGCAGTACTTC
CSASDVDPREQYF
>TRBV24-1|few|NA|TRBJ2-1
TGTGCCACCAGTGATCAGGGACAAAAAGAAGAGCAGTTCTTC
CATSDQGQKEEQFF
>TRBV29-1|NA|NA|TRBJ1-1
TGCAGCGTTTCCGGGAACACTGAAGCTTTCTTT
CSVSGNTEAFF
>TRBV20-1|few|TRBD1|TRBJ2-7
TGCAGTGCTAGAACAGGGGGCACTGTCGGGGAGCAGTACTTC
CSARTGGTVGEQYF
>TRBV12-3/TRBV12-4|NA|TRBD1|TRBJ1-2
TGTGCCAGCCAGACAGAACAGGGGAATGGCTACACCTTC
CASQTEQGNGYTF
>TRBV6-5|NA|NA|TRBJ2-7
TGTGCCAGCAGTTTTGGGGACTCTGCCACTCGATCCTACGAGCAGTACTTC
CASSFGDSATRSYEQYF
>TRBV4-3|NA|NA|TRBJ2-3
TGCGCCAGCAGCCAAGATGGTGGCACAGATACGCAGTATTTT
CASSQDGGTDTQYF
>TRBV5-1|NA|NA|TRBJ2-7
TGCGCCAGCAGCACGGGGCCCTCCTACGAGCAGTACTTC
CASSTGPSYEQYF
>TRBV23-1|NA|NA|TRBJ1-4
TGCGCCAGCAGTCAATCTAGATCTAATGAAAAACTGTTTTTT
CASSQSRSNEKLFF
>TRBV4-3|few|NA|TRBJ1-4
TGCGCCAGCAGCCAAGATGGAGGACAGAAAAATGAAAAACTGTTTTTT
CASSQDGGQKNEKLFF
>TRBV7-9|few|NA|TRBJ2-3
TGTGCCAGCAGCCAAACAGTAGATACGCAGTATTTT
CASSQTVDTQYF
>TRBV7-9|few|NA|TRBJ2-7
TGTGCCAGCATGGCTTCTAGCAGAGCCTACGAGCAGTACTTC
CASMASSRAYEQYF
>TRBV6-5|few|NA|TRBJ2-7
TGTGCCACAGCTAGTTTGGGGGCCAACGAGCAGTACTTC
CATASLGANEQYF
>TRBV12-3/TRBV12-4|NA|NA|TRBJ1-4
TGTGCCAGCAGTGAAGACGGACTACTGTATGAAAAACTGTTTTTT
CASSEDGLLYEKLFF
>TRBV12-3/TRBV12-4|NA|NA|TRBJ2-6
TGTGCCAGCTGGGTCTCTGGGGCCAACGTCCTGACTTTC
CASWVSGANVLTF
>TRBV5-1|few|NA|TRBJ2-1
TGCGCCAGCAGCTCGGGTAGCGGTCTTGGGAATGAGCAGTTCTTC
CASSSGSGLGNEQFF
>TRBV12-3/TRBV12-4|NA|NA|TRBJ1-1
TGTGCCAGCACCCGACGGGAGGGGAACACTGAAGCTTTCTTT
CASTRREGNTEAFF
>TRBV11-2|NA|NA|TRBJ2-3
TGTGCCAGCACCCCAGATACGCAGTATTTT
CASTPDTQYF
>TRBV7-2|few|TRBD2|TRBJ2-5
TGTGCCAGCAGCAAACCGGGACTAGCGGGAGAGACCCAGTACTTC
CASSKPGLAGETQYF
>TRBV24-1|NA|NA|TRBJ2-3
TGTGCCACCAGTGACCCCTCAGGTCCTTTTCGGGATACGCAGTATTTT
CATSDPSGPFRDTQYF
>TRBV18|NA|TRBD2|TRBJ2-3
TGTGCCAGCTCACCCAGCGGGAGTTTTGCTAGCACAGATACGCAGTATTTT
CASSPSGSFASTDTQYF
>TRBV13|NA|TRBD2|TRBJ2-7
TGTGCCAGCAGCTTGGGAGCGGGAGGTGGTGAGCAGTACTTC
CASSLGAGGGEQYF
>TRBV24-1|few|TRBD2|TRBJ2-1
TGTGCCACCAGTGACCCCTCGGGAGGGTCAGGTAATGAGCAGTTCTTC
CATSDPSGGSGNEQFF
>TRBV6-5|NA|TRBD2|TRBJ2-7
TGTGCCAGCAGTTACCAGACTAGCGGGAGGTACGAGCAGTACTTC
CASSYQTSGRYEQYF
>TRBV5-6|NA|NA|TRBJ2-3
TGTGCCAGCAGGTTCCAAGCCTTCCGGGGCACAGATACGCAGTATTTT
CASRFQAFRGTDTQYF
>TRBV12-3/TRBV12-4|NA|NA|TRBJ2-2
TGTGCCAGCAGTTTATGGGGGATAGGTACCGGGGAGCTGTTTTTT
CASSLWGIGTGELFF
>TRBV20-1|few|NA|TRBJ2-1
TGCAGTGCCCCTCCCGGCAATGAGCAGTTCTTC
CSAPPGNEQFF
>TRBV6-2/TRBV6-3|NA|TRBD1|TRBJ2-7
TGTGCCAGCAGACAGCAGGGGGCCTACGAGCAGTACTTC
CASRQQGAYEQYF
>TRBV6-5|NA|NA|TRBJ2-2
TGTGCCAGCAGTTACACTGGCGCCGGGGAGCTGTTTTTT
CASSYTGAGELFF
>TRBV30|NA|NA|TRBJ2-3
TGTGCCTGGAGGGCAGAATACTCTAGCACAGATACGCAGTATTTT
CAWRAEYSSTDTQYF
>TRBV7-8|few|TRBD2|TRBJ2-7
TGTGCCAGCAGCTTCCGGACTAGCGGCTTCTACGAGCAGTACTTC
CASSFRTSGFYEQYF
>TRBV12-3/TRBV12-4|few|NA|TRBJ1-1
TGTGCCAGCAGTTTAGGTTGGGACACTGAAGCTTTCTTT
CASSLGWDTEAFF
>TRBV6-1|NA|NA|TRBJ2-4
TGTGCCAGCAGTCAGCGGCTCGGAAACATTCAGTACTTC
CASSQRLGNIQYF